Each of the 9 T cell receptor beta chains below was sequenced from the same sample in a study of blood T cell repertoires in COVID-19. The method was immunoSEQ multiplex PCR; TCRdb's version includes in-frame clones alone and lacks a portion of them. The repertoire holds a few hundred thousand clones, with around 85% as singletons. Sequencing was performed on PBMCs or T cells enriched from blood (not recorded which). The receptors were gathered from a young man who had recovered from COVID-19.

Only one count was recorded for this clone. Sequence at one end of the junction differs from germline and may be a read error. The chain uses TRBV11-2 and TRBJ2-7, with TRBD1 identical over 9 bases. Germline assignment: CDR1 SGHAT and CDR2 FQNNGV. CDR3 length equals 12 residues. The CDR3 DNA sequence: TGTGCCAGCAGCTTAGCGGGACAGGGAGAGGACTTC. Its translation: CASSLAGQGEDF. The entire variable domain, with the rest obtained from reference TRBV11-2 and TRBJ2-7, is as follows: EAGVAQSPRYKIIEKRQSVAFWCNPISGHATLYWYQQILGQGPKLLIQFQNNGVVDDSQLPKDRFSAERLKGVDSTLKIQPAKLEDSAVYLCASSLAGQGEDFGPGTRLTVT.

The genes are TRBV7-9 and TRBJ2-3, with 11 bases matching TRBD1. The CDR3 has 16 residues. V lost 5 bases to trimming and J lost 0 bases; unmatched junction nucleotides: 4. Germline V gene lookup returns CDR1 SEHNR and CDR2 FQNEAQ (reference sequence). In DNA form, the CDR3 reads TGTGCCAGCAGCGAGGGACAGGGGGAGAGCACAGATACGCAGTATTTT. Protein sequence: CASSEGQGESTDTQYF.

This sequence joins TRBV13 and TRBJ2-3; 9 bases fit TRBD2. V trimming: 4 bases; J trimming: 7 bases; junction bases outside the gene matches: 21. Germline CDR1 reads PRHDT; CDR2 reads FYEKMQ (reference sequence). CDR3 length: 19 residues. The CDR3, as DNA: TGTGCCAGCAGCTCGTTGAACCCTCGTCTAGCGGGGTTTCAAAATACGCAGTATTTT. This sequence encodes CASSSLNPRLAGFQNTQYF.

The rearrangement uses TRBV3-1 (or the pseudogene TRBV3-2) and TRBJ1-3; 10 nucleotides agree with TRBD1. V was clipped by 1 base and J by 2 bases; unmatched bases: 2. The CDR3 extends over 16 amino acids. Germline V gene lookup returns CDR1 LGHDT and CDR2 YNNKEL (reference sequence). CDR3 sequence reads: CASSQAGQGTGNTIYF. DNA for the CDR3: TGTGCCAGCAGCCAAGCGGGACAGGGGACTGGAAACACCATATATTTT.

The rearrangement joins TRBV30 to TRBJ1-5; 7 bases agree with TRBD1. V trimming: 2 bases; J trimming: 4 bases; junction bases outside the gene matches: 5. From germline, CDR1 is GTSNPN and CDR2 SVGIG (reference sequence). The CDR3 sequence is 14 residues long. CDR3 sequence reads: CAWSLGRGNQPQHF. The CDR3 nucleotides are TGTGCCTGGAGTCTGGGCAGGGGGAATCAGCCCCAGCATTTT.

The gene calls are TRBV2 and TRBJ1-4, with TRBD1 matching 10 bases. V lost 4 bases and J lost 6; bases outside the gene matches: 8. The CDR3 runs to 16 residues. The V gene's germline CDR1 is SNHLY and CDR2 FYNNEI. The CDR3 sequence: CASSGDGTGVDEKLFF. The CDR3 DNA is TGTGCCAGCAGTGGAGACGGGACAGGGGTGGATGAAAAACTGTTTTTT.

This clone was seen more than once but under ten times. The chain couples TRBV18 to TRBJ1-2; 11 bases match TRBD1. CDR1 is KGHSH, CDR2 LQKENI, per germline. This CDR3 comprises 15 residues. Trimming at V came to 3 bases and at J to 2 bases, leaving 2 bases not matched to a gene. CDR3 protein: CASSPGTGGNYGYTF. CDR3 DNA: TGTGCCAGCTCACCCGGGACAGGGGGGAACTATGGCTACACCTTC.

The chain has TRBV28 and TRBJ2-1; possibly TRBD1 for D (5 bases). Per germline, CDR1 MDHEN and CDR2 SYDVKM. Trimming cost V 1 base and J 6 bases, with 10 bases left between them. The CDR3 is 14 residues long. The CDR3 DNA reads as TGTGCCAGCAGTTTATTTAGGGGCGCCAATGAGCAGTTCTTC. Translating gives CASSLFRGANEQFF.

This chain links TRBV2 with TRBJ2-7; no reliable D call. Germline V gene sequence: CDR1 SNHLY, CDR2 FYNNEI. Trimming removed 4 bases at V and 5 bases at J, with 15 bases between. This CDR3 is 14 amino acids long. CDR3 loop: CASSVTSTDDEQYF. The CDR3 coding sequence is TGTGCCAGCAGTGTTACCAGCACAGACGACGAGCAGTACTTC.